Sequencing of this T cell receptor beta chain was carried out in a study of regulatory T cells in long-lasting Graves disease. As to time point: persistent/refractory GD, antithyroid drugs over 5 years with positive TRAb. The TCR library was prepared using RNA isolated from PBMCs. EDTA tubes received about 10 milliliters of collected peripheral blood. As regards this clonotype: Its target is unknown.

CDR1 and CDR2 (germline): LGHDT, YNNKEL (reference sequence). V was trimmed by 1 base and J by 3 bases, leaving 18 bases between them. The CDR3 runs to 17 residues. Both iRepertoire HTBI primers and Arm-PCR of CDR3 regions were used to build the TCR beta libraries. TCRdb ran MiXCR on the multiplex PCR reads and lists one entry per CDR3 protein. Of roughly 300,000 distinct CDR3 sequences listed, approximately 20% are singletons. General study results and limits: Researchers examined only peripheral blood and not thyroid tissue. When disease was persistent, TRBV28, TRBJ1-2 and TRBJ2-5 were the favored segments.

The chain carries TRBV3-1 and TRBJ2-5; unclear D gene. The sample in question was peripheral blood mononuclear cells (PBMCs), obtained when the disease was refractory, from a patient treated with antithyroid drugs. This sequence originates from a female donor with Graves disease. The CDR3 sequence is CASSQVAHPNREETQYF. CDR3 sequence (DNA): TGTGCCAGCAGCCAAGTTGCGCACCCGAACCGGGAAGAGACCCAGTACTTC.